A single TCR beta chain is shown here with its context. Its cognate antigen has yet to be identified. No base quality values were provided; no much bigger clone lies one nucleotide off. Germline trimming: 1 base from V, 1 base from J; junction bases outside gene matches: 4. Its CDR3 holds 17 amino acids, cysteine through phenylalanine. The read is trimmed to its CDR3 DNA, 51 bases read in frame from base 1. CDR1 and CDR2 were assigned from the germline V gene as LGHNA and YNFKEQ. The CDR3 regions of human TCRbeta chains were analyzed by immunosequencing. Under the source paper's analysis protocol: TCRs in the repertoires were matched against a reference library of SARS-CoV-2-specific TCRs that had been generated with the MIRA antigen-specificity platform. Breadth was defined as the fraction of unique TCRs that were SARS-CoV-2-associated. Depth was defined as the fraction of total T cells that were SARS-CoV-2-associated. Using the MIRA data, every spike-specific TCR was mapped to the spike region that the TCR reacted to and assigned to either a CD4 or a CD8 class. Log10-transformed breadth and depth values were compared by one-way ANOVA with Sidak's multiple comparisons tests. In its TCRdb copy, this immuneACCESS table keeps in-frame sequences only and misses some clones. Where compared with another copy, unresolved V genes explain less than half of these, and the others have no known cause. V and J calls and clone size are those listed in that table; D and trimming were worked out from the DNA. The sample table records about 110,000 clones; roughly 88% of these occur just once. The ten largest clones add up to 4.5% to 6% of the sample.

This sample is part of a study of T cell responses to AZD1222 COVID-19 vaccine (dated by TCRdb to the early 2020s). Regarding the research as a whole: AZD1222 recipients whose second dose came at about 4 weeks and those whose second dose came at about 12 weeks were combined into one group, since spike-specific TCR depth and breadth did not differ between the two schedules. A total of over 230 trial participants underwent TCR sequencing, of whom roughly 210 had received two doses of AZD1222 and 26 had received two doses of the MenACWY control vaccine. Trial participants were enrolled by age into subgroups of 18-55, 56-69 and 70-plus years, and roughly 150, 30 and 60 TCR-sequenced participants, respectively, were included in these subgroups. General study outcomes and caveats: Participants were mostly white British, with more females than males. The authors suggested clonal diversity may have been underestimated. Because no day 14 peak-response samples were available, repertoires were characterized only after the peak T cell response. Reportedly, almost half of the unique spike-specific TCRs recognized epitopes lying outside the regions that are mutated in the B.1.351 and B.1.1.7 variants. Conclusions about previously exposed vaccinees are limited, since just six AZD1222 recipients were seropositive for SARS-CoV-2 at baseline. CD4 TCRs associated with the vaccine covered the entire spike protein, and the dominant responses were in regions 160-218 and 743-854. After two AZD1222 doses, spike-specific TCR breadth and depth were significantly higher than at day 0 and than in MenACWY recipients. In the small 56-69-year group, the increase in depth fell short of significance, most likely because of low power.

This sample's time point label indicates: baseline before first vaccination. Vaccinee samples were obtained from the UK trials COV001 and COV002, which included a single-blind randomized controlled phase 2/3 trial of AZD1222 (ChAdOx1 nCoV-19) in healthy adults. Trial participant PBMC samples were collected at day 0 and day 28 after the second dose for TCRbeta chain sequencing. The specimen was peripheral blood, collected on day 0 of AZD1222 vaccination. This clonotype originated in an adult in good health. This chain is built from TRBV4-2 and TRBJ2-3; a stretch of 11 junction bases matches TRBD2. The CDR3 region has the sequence CASSQGPTSGGTDTQYF. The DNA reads TGTGCCAGCAGCCAAGGTCCGACTAGCGGGGGCACAGATACGCAGTATTTT.